The clone carrying this T cell receptor (beta chain) qualifies as medium-sized (0.01 to 0.1%). What it binds is unknown. Each CDR3 protein gets one entry after TCRdb re-called the multiplex PCR reads with MiXCR. The data contain 17,000 or so distinct CDR3 sequences, approximately 57% of them seen just once; the ten biggest clones take up approximately 21%. This CDR3 has 13 amino acids. The ends were cut back, 3 bases at V and 3 bases at J, with 9 bases in the middle. In germline, CDR1 is SGHRS, CDR2 YFSETQ. This specimen comes from a study of breast tumors, draining lymph nodes, adjacent tissues. Overall study results and limits: Tumor TCR diversity was below lymph nodes but above nontumor tissue. Compared with basal-like, luminal-like tumors shared significantly more repertoire with nontumor tissue. Data only fit, rather than demonstrated, lymph node origin of most tumor T cells. The data were judged consistent with most tumor T cells coming from lymph node and expanding in tumor.

The rearrangement uses TRBV5-1 and TRBJ1-2; D is uncertain. This TCR derives from a female donor with breast cancer. Some clones in this sample may be carry-over from other donors' samples. The material sequenced was tumor-adjacent breast tissue. CDR3 protein: CASSYRVDYGYTF. CDR3 nucleotide sequence: TGCGCCAGCAGCTACCGGGTGGACTATGGCTACACCTTC.